The clone carrying this T cell receptor (beta chain) has only a few counts. The target antigen is unknown. This entry belongs to a study of T cells in Graves' hyperthyroidism and ophthalmopathy. Findings and caveats of the study: In blood, most of the thyroid clonotypes expanded above 0.001 were also present. Stable hyperthyroidism and ophthalmopathy were separated using 13 V-J signatures.

Amplification yielded TCR beta CDR3 regions, with RNA transcripts as the source. Primed by the HTBI set, a first-round RT-PCR was run on the TCR CDR3. A single record per CDR3 protein comes from TCRdb applying MiXCR to the multiplex PCR reads. The sample has hundreds of thousands of distinct CDR3 sequences, approximately 20% seen once. It was uncontrolled infection, other autoimmune disease, pregnancy or lactation that excluded patients. The origin of this receptor is a man in his forties with Graves' ophthalmopathy. The specimen was blood.

CDR3 sequence reads: CASTRYLGTGGAGETQYF. CDR3 DNA: TGCGCCAGCACCAGATACTTGGGGACAGGGGGCGCCGGGGAGACCCAGTACTTC. The chain employs TRBV5-1 and TRBJ2-5, with 12 positions matching TRBD1. Germline V gene data show CDR1 as SGHRS and CDR2 as YFSETQ. V trimming: 6 bases; J trimming: 5 bases; junction bases outside the gene matches: 17. The CDR3 spans 18 residues. The full variable domain, with the rest looked up from reference TRBV5-1 and TRBJ2-5, is KAGVTQTPRYLIKTRGQQVTLSCSPISGHRSVSWYQQTPGQGLQFLFEYFSETQRNKGNFPGRFSGRQFSNSRSEMNVSTLELGDSALYLCASTRYLGTGGAGETQYFGPGTRLLVL.